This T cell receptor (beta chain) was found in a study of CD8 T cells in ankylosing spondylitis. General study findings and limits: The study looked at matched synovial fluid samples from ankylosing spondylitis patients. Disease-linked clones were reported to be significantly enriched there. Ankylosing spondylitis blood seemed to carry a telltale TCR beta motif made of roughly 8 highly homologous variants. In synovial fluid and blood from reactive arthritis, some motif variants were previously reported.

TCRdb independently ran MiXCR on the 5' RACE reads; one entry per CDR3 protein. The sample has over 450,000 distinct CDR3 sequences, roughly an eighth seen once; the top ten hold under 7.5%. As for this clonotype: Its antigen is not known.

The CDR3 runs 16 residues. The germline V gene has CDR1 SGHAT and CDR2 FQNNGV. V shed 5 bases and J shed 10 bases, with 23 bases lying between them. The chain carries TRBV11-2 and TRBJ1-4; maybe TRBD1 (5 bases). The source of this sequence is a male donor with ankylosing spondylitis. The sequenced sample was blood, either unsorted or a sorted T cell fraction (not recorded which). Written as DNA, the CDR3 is TGTGCCAGCAGCCTCAGATATCGGGGGTCAGTCGGAAAACTGTTTTTT. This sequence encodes CASSLRYRGSVGKLFF.